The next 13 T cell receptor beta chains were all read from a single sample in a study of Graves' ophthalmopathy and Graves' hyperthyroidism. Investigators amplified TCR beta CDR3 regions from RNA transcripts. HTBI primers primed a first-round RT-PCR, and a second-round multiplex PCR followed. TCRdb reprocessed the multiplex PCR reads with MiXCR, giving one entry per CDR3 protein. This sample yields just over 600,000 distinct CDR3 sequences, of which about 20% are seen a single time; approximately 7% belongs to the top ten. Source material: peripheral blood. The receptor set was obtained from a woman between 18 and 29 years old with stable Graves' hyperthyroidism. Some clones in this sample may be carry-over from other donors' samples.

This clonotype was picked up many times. The CDR3 DNA reads as TGTGCCAGCAGCGTAGGGGCAGAACCTAACTATGGCTACACCTTC. It is translated as CASSVGAEPNYGYTF. The rearrangement joins TRBV9 to TRBJ1-2, with no clear D. CDR1 SGDLS and CDR2 YYNGEE come from the germline V gene. CDR3 size: 15 residues. V was pared by 0 bases and J by 0 bases, with 9 bases between.

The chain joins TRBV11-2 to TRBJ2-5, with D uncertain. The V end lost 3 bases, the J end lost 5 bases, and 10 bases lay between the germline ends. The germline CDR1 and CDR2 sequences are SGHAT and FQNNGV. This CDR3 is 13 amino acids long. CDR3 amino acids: CASSFLMEETQYF. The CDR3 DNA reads TGTGCCAGCAGCTTTCTGATGGAGGAGACCCAGTACTTC.

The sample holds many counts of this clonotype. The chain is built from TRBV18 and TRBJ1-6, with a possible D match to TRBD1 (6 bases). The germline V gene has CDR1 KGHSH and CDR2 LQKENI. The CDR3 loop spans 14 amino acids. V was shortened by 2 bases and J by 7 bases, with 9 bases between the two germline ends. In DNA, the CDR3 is TGTGCCAGCTCACCAACAGGGCAAAATTCACCCCTCCACTTT. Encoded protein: CASSPTGQNSPLHF.

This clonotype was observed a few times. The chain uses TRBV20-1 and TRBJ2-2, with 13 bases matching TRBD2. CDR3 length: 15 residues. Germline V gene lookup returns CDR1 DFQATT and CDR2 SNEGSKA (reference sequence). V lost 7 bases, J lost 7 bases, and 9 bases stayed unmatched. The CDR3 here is CSVPGTSGADGELFF. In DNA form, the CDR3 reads TGCAGTGTACCCGGGACTAGCGGGGCGGACGGGGAGCTGTTTTTT.

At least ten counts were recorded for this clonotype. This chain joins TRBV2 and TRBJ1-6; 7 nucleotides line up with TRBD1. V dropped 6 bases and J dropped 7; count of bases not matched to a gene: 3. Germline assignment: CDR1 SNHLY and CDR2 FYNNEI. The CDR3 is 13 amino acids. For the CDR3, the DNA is TGTGCCAGCAGCGACAGGGAAAATTCACCCCTCCACTTT. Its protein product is CASSDRENSPLHF.

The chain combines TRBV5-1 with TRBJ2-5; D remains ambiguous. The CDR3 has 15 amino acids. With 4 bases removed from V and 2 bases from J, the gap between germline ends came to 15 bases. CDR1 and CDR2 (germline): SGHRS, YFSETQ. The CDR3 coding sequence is TGCGCCAGCAGCGAAACAAACCTAGTACAAGAGACCCAGTACTTC. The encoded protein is CASSETNLVQETQYF.

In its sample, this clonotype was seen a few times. DNA of the CDR3: TGCGCCAGCAGCCCGCAGGGACAACACACCGGGGAGCTGTTTTTT. Translation: CASSPQGQHTGELFF. The rearrangement uses TRBV5-1 and TRBJ2-2; TRBD1 might be the D (6 bases). Between the trimmed V and J ends, which lost 4 bases and 3 bases, there was a span of 13 bases. Germline CDR1 and CDR2: SGHRS and YFSETQ. The CDR3 loop spans 15 amino acids.

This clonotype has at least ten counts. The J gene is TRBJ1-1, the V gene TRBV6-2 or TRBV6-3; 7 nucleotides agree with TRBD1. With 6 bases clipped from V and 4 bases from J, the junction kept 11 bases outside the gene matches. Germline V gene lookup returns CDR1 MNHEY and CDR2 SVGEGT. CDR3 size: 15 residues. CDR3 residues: CASRPLDRESTEAFF. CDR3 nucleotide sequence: TGTGCCAGCAGACCCCTCGACAGGGAGAGCACTGAAGCTTTCTTT.

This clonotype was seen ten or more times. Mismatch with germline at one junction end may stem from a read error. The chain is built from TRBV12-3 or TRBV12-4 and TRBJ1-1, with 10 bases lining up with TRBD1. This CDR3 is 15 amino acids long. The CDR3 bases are TGTGCCAGCAGGTTAGCCGGGACAGGGGTTGATGAAGCTTTCTTT. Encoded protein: CASRLAGTGVDEAFF.

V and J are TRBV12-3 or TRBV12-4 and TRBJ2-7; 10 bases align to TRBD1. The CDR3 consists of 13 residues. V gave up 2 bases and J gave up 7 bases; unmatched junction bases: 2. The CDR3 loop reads CASSLLDRGEQYF. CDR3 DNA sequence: TGTGCCAGCAGTTTACTGGACAGGGGGGAGCAGTACTTC.

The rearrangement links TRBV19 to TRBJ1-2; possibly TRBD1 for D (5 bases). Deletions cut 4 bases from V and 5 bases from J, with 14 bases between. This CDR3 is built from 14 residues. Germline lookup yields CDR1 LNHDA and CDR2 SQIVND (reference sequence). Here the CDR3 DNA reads TGTGCCAGTAGTAAAACAGGCCGAAATTATGGCTACACCTTC. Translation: CASSKTGRNYGYTF.

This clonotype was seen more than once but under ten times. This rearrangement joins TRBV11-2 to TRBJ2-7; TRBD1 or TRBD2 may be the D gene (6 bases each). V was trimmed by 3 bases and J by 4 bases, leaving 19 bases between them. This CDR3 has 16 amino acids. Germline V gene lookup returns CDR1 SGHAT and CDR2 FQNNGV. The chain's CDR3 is CASSFSSVVGGYEQYF. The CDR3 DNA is TGTGCCAGCAGCTTTTCGTCGGTGGTAGGGGGGTACGAGCAGTACTTC.

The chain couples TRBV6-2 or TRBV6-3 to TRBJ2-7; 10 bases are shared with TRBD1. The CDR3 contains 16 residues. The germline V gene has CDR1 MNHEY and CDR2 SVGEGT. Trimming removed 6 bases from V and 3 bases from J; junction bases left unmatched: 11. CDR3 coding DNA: TGTGCCAGCAGCCCCGACGGGCGGACAGGGGGCTACGAGCAGTACTTC. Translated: CASSPDGRTGGYEQYF.